The entry that follows covers one T cell receptor beta chain sequence. Its antigen target is currently unknown. Base quality data are lacking; no much larger clone is found one base away. This sample was included in a study of T cell clonotyping in hematopoietic cell transplantation (dated by TCRdb to about 2021). About the full investigation: Recipient samples taken before transplant were collected after cytoreduction. Recruitment of patients ran from late 2015 to early 2017, and follow-up continued until late 2020 or until death. A total of some 130 blood samples were collected in the study from some 37 consecutive transplant recipients and their related donors. Study-level results and caveats: Just a small fraction of recipient repertoires overlapped with donor repertoires, and more than 95% appeared de novo at the given depth. After transplant, TCR diversity in recipients dropped, and pathologically expanded clonotypes increased progressively from day 30 to day 180. The sample size was limited and the cells went unsorted, which meant the CD4 and CD8 repertoire contributions could not be told apart. Inverse Simpson Index values from donors and from recipients before transplant predicted broader TCR repertoire diversity after transplant.

In the paper's terms, the time point label means: recipient sample about 28 days before transplant, after cytoreduction. Blood from recipients was drawn roughly 28 days before transplant, then again at days 30, 100 and 180 after transplant. Using Nuclei Lysis Solution, genomic DNA was extracted from unfractionated peripheral blood mononuclear cells that were either fresh or cryopreserved. The immunoSEQ assay, a bias-controlled multiplex PCR using V- and J-specific primers, was used to amplify TCR beta CDR3 regions from genomic DNA. A proprietary barcode and Illumina adapter sequences were added to the CDR3 amplicons in a second PCR step. CDR3 libraries were sequenced on an Illumina MiSeq instrument. The authors' pipeline ran thus. Export and quality control were performed with immunoSEQ Analyzer 3.0, and downstream analyses were performed with R Bioconductor and Immunarch. Only productive rearrangements within the normalized downsampled data set were used in the calculation of repertoire metrics. In the normalized cohort, a clonotype counted as pathologically expanded if the clonotype was larger than 5 templates. The Inverse Simpson Index served as the measure of repertoire diversity. CMV-specificity analyses were carried out on the non-normalized data set to capture all clonotypes. The source is immuneACCESS, and TCRdb retained only in-frame sequences with V and J called. Part of the clones is not carried over; for the studies checked, unresolved V genes explain less than half of this, and the remainder is unexplained. V, J and clone size are taken as reported in that table, and D and trimming were inferred from the DNA itself. For this sample there are thousands of clones; around 90% appear just once. 6% to 8.5% of the sample is held by the ten biggest clonotypes.

CDR1 is given as SNHLY and CDR2 as FYNNEI, both from the germline V gene. The CDR3 measures 14 amino acids from cysteine to phenylalanine. Of all the DNA, just the CDR3 is kept, 42 bases in frame from base 1. The junction carries 13 bases between V and J, which are trimmed by 3 bases and 5 bases respectively. The rearrangement joined TRBV2 to TRBJ1-2, with the D gene not confidently named. This TCR derives from a man aged 55 to 70 with acute myeloid leukemia. Some clones in this sample may be carry-over from other donors' samples. Specimen: peripheral blood mononuclear cells, collected before stem cell transplant. CDR3 region: CASSDDGKLYGYTF. Here is the DNA: TGTGCCAGCAGTGACGACGGGAAGTTATATGGCTACACCTTC.